This TCR beta chain was recorded in a study of cytomegalovirus exposure and HLA in healthy donors. Overall study results and limits: Reported findings show TCR beta sequences accurately forecast HLA-A and HLA-B alleles in most subjects. High specificity and sensitivity for cytomegalovirus status were reported for the classifier.

This clone was observed a handful of times. Its matching antigen is unknown. The study sampled nominally healthy donors, though unrecorded immune exposures were likely. The CDR3 is made up of 13 amino acids. The V end lost 4 bases, the J end lost 5 bases, and 9 bases lay between the germline ends. Looked up from germline, CDR1 is LGHNA and CDR2 is YSLEER. This PCR relied on a set of 60 Vbeta primers and 13 Jbeta primers. Assay: immunoSEQ multiplex PCR; the TCRdb copy retains only in-frame clones and omits some. In the table there are some 200,000 clones, 81% of which are singletons. This sequence originates from a man aged 45-65 years in good health and CMV-seronegative. The specimen sequenced was PBMCs. The chain combines TRBV4-3 with TRBJ1-5; no definite D call. DNA of the CDR3: TGCGCCAGCAGCCCCACCTTAGATCAGCCCCAGCATTTT. Protein sequence: CASSPTLDQPQHF.